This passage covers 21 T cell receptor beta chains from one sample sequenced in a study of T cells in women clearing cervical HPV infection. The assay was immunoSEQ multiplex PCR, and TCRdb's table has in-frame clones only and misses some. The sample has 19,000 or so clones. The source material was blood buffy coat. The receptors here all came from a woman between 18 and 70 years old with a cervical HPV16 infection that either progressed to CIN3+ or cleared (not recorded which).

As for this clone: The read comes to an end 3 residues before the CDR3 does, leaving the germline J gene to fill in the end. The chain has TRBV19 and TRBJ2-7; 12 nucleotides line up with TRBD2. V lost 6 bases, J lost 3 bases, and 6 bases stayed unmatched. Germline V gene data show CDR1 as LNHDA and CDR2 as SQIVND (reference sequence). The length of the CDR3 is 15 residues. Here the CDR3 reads CASRNLAGGIYEQYF. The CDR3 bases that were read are TGTGCCAGTAGGAACCTAGCGGGGGGGATCTACGAG.

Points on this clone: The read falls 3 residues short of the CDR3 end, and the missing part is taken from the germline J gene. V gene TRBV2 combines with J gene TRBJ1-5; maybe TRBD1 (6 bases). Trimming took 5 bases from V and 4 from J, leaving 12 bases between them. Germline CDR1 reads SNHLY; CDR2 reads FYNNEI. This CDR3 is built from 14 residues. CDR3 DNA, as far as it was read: TGTGCCAGCAGTACCAGGGGAAGGAATCAGCCC. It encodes CASSTRGRNQP. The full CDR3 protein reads CASSTRGRNQPQHF.

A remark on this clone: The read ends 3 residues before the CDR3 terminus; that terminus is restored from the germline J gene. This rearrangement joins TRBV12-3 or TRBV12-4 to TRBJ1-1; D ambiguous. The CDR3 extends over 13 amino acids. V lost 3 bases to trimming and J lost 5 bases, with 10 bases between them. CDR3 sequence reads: CASSLFAGTEAFF. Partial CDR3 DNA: TGTGCCAGCAGTTTGTTTGCGGGAACTGAA.

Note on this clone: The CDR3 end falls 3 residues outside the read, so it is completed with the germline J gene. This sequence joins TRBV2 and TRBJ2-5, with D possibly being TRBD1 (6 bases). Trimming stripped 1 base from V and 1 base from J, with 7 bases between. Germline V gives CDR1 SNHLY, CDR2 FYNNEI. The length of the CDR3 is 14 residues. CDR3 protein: CASSEGQVQETQYF. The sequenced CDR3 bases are TGTGCCAGCAGTGAAGGACAGGTCCAAGAGACC. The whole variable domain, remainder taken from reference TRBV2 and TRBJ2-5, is EPEVTQTPSHQVTQMGQEVILRCVPISNHLYFYWYRQILGQKVEFLVSFYNNEISEKSEIFDDQFSVERPDGSNFTLKIRSTKLEDSAMYFCASSEGQVQETQYFGPGTRLLVL.

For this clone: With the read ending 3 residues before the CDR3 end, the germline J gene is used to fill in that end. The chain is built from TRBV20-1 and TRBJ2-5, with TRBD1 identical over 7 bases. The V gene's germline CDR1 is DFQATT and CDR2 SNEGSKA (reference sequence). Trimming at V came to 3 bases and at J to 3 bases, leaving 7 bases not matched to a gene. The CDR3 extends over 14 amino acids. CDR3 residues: CSASVTGHEETQYF. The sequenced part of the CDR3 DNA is TGCAGTGCTAGTGTGACAGGGCATGAAGAGACC.

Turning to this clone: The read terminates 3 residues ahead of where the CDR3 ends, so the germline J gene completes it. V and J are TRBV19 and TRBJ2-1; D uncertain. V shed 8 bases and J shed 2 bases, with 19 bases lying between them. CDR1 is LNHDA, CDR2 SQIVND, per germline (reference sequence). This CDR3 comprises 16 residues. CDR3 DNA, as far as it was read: TGTGCCAGTGCGACGCTGGGCTCGCCCCCCTACAATGAG. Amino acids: CASATLGSPPYNE. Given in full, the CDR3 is CASATLGSPPYNEQFF.

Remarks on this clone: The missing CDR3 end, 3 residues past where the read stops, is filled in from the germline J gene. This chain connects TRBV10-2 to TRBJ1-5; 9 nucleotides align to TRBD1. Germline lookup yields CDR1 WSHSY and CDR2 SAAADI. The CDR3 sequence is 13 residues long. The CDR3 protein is CASSPGQGIPQHF. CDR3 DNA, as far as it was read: TGCGCCAGCAGCCCGGGACAGGGAATCCCC.

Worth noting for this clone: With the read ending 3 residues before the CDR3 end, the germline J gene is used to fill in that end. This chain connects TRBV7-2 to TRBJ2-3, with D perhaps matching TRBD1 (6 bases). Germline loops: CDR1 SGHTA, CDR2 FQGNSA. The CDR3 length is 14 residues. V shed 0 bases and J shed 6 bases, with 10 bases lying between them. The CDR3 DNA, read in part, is TGTGCCAGCAGCTTAGCGGGGGCCGCGGATACG. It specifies CASSLAGAADT. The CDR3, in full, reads CASSLAGAADTQYF.

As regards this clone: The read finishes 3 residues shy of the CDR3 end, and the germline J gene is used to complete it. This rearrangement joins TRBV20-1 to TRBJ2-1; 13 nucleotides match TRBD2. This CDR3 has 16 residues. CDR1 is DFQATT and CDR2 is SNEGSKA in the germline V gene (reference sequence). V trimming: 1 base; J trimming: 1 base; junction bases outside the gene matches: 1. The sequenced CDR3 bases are TGCAGTGCTAGAGGACTAGCGGGGGGTTCCTACAATGAG. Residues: CSARGLAGGSYNE. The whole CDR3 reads CSARGLAGGSYNEQFF.

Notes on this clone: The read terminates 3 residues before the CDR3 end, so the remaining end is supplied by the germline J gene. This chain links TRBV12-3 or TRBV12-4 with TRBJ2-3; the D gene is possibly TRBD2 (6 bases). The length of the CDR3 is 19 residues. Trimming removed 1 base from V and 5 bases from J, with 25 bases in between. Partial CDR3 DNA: TGTGCCAGCAGTTTAGATAGTTGGGGGGAAGAGGGTTGGGGAGATACG. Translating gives CASSLDSWGEEGWGDT. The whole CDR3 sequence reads CASSLDSWGEEGWGDTQYF.

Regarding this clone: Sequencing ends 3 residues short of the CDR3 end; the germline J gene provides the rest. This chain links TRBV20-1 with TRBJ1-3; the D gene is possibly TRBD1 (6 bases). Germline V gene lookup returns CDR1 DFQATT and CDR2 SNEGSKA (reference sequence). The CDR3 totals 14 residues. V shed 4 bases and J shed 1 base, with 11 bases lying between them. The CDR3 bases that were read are TGCAGTGCTATGCAGGGGATTTCTGGAAACACC. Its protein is CSAMQGISGNT. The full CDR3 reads CSAMQGISGNTIYF.

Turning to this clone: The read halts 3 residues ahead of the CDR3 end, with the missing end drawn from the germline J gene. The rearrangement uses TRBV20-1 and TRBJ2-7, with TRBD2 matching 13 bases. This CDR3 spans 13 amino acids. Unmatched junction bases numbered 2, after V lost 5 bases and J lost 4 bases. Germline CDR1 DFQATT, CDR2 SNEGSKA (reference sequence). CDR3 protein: CSARTSGGYEQYF. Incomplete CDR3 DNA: TGCAGTGCTCGGACTAGCGGGGGTTACGAG.

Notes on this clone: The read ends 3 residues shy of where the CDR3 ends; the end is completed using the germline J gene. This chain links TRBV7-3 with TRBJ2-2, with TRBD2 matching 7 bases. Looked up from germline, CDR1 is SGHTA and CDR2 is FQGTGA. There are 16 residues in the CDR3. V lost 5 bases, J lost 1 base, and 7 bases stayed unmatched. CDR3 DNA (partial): TGTGCCAGCAGCGCCGGACTAGTAGGGAACACCGGGGAG. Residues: CASSAGLVGNTGE. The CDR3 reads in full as CASSAGLVGNTGELFF.

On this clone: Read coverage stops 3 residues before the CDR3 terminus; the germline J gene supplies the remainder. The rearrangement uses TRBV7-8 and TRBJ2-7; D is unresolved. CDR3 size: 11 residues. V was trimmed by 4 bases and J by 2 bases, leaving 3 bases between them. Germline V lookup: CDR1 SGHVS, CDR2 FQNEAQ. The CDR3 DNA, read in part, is TGTGCCAGCAGCTCAGCCTACGAG. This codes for CASSSAYE. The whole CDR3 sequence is CASSSAYEQYF.

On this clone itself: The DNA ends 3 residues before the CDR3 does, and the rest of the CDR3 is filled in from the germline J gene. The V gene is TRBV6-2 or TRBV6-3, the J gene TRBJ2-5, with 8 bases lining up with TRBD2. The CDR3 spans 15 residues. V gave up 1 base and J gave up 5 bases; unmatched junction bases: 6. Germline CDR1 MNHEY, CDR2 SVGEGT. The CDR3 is CASSYLAGGLETQYF. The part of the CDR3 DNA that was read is TGTGCCAGCAGTTACTTGGCGGGGGGCTTGGAGACC.

The sequenced CDR3 bases are TGTGCCAGCGAACGGGACAGGGGGCGTGTGGGAGGC. This encodes CASERDRGRVGG. In full, the CDR3 reads CASERDRGRVGGYTF. J is TRBJ1-2 and V is TRBV2; 12 bases are shared with TRBD1. The read comes to an end 3 residues before the CDR3 does, leaving the germline J gene to fill in the end. The CDR3 has 15 amino acids. The germline gives CDR1 SNHLY, CDR2 FYNNEI. Full variable domain (missing parts from reference TRBV2 and TRBJ1-2): EPEVTQTPSHQVTQMGQEVILRCVPISNHLYFYWYRQILGQKVEFLVSFYNNEISEKSEIFDDQFSVERPDGSNFTLKIRSTKLEDSAMYFCASERDRGRVGGYTFGSGTRLTVV.

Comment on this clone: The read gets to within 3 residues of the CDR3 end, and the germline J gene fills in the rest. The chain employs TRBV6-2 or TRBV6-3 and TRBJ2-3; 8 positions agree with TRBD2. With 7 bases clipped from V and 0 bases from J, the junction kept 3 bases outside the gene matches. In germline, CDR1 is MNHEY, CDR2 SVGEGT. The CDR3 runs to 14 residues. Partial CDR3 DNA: TGTGCCAGCATCCGCGGGGGGAGCACAGATACG. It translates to CASIRGGSTDT. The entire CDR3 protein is CASIRGGSTDTQYF.

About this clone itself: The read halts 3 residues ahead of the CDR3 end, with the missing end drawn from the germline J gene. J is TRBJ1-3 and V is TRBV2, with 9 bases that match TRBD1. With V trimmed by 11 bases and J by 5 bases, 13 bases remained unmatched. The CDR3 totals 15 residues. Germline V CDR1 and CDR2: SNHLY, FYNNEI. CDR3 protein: CAGRPGQGLRNTIYF. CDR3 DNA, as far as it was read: TGTGCCGGACGGCCGGGACAGGGTTTGAGAAACACC.

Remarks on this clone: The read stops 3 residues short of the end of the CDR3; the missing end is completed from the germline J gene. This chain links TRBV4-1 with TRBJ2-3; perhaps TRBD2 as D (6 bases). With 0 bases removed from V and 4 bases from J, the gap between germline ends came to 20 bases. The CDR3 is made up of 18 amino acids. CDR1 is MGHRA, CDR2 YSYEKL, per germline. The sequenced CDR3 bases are TGCGCCAGCAGCCAAGATCTTGGCGCCCTCGGGGAGGCAGATACG. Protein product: CASSQDLGALGEADT. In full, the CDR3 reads CASSQDLGALGEADTQYF.

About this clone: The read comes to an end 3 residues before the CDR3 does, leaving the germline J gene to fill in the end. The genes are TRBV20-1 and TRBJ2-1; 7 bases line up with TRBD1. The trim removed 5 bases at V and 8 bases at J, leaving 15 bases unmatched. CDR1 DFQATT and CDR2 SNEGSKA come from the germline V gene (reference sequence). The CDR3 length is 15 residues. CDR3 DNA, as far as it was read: TGCAGTGCTCGATCCGGGACAGAAATTCTTGATGAG. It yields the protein CSARSGTEILDE. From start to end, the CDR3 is CSARSGTEILDEQFF.

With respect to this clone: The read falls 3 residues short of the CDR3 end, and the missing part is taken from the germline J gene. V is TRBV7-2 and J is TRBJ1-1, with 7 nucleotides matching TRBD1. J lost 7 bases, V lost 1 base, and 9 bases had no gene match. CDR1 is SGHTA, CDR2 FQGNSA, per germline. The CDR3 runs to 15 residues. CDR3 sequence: CASSLGQGRNGEAFF. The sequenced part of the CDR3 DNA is TGTGCCAGCAGCTTAGGACAGGGTCGAAACGGTGAA.